The source of this T cell receptor beta chain is a study of shared clonotypes between healthy human individuals. None of the donors, who were healthy HIV-negative adults, had recently had acute infections or vaccinations. Per the study methods: ImmunoSEQ supplied junction-only sequences lacking quality scores, so filtering was different. Produced via immunoSEQ multiplex PCR; TCRdb's table is partial and in-frame only. V and J calls and clone size are as listed in that table; D and trimming were resolved from the DNA. This repertoire shows millions of clones, 90% to 95% found once; its top ten account for 0.13%. Trimming at V came to 4 bases and at J to 3 bases, leaving 9 bases not matched to a gene. This CDR3 spans 17 amino acids. CDR1 LNHDA and CDR2 SQIVND come from the germline V gene (reference sequence).

The receptor's source is a man between 18 and 29 years old in good health. J is TRBJ1-2 and V is TRBV19, with TRBD1 matching over 12 bases. Sequencing was done on a sample of naive CD4+ T cells sorted from blood. Described subset: CD45RA+ positively selected. CDR3 sequence reads: CASSTTGQGARDYGYTF. For the CDR3, the DNA is TGTGCCAGTAGTACGACGGGACAGGGGGCGCGGGACTATGGCTACACCTTC. Supplemented by reference TRBV19 and TRBJ1-2, the full variable domain reads DGGITQSPKYLFRKEGQNVTLSCEQNLNHDAMYWYRQDPGQGLRLIYYSQIVNDFQKGDIAEGYSVSREKKESFPLTVTSAQKNPTAFYLCASSTTGQGARDYGYTFGSGTRLTVV.